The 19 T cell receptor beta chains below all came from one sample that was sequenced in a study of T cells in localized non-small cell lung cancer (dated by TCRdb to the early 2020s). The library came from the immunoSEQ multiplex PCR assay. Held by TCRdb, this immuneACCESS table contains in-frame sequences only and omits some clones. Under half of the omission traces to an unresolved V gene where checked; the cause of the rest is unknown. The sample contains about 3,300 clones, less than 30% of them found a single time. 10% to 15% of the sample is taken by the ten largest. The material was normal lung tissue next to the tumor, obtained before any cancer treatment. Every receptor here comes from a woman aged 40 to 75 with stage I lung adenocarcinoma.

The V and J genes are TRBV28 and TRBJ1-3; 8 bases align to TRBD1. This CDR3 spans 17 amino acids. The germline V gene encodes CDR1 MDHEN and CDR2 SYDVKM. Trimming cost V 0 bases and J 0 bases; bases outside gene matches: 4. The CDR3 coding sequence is TGTGCCAGCAGTTTATGGGGGACAGGCCACTCTGGAAACACCATATATTTT. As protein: CASSLWGTGHSGNTIYF.

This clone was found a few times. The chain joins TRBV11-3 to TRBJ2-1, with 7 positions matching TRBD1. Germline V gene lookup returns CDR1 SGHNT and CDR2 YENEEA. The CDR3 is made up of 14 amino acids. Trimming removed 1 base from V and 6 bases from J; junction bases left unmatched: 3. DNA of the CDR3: TGTGCCAGCAGCTTAGGAGGGGGCGCCAATGAGCAGTTCTTC. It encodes CASSLGGGANEQFF.

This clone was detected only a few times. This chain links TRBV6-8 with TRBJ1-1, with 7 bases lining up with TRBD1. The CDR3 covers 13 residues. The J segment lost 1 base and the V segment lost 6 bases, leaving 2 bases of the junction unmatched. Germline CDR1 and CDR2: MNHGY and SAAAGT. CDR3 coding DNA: TGTGCCAGCAGAAGGACAGGGAACACTGAAGCTTTCTTT. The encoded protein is CASRRTGNTEAFF.

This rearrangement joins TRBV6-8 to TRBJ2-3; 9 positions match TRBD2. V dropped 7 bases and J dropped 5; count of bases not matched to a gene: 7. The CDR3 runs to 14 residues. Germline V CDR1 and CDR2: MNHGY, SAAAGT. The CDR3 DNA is TGTGCCAGCAACGGCGGGAGGGTCGGAGATACGCAGTATTTT. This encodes CASNGGRVGDTQYF.

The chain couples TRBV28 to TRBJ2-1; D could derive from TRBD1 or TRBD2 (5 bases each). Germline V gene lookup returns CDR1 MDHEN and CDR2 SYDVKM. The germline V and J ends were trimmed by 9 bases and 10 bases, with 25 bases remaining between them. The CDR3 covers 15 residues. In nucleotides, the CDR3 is TGTGCCAGTGGGGACCGAGTCGGGGCCCCGGAGGAGCAGTTCTTC. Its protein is CASGDRVGAPEEQFF. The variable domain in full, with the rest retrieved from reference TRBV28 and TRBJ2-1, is DVKVTQSSRYLVKRTGEKVFLECVQDMDHENMFWYRQDPGLGLRLIYFSYDVKMKEKGDIPEGYSVSREKKERFSLILESASTNQTSMYLCASGDRVGAPEEQFFGPGTRLTVL.

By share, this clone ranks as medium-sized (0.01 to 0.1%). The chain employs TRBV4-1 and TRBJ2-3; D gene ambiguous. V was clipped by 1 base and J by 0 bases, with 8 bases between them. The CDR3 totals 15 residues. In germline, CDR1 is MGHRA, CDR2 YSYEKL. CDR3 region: CASSQAELSTDTQYF. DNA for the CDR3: TGCGCCAGCAGCCAAGCAGAGCTCAGCACAGATACGCAGTATTTT.

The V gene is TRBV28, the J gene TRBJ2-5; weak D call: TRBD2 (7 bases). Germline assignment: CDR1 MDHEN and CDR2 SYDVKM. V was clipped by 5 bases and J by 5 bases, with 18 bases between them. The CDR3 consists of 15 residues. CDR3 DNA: TGTGCCAGCAGTCTGGGGGGCGGGAGCAGGGAGACCCAGTACTTC. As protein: CASSLGGGSRETQYF.

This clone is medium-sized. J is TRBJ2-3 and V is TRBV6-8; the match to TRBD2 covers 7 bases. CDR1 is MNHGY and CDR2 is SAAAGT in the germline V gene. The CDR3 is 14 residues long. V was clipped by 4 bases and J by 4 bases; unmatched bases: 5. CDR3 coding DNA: TGTGCCAGCAGTTGGGCTAGCGGTCCAGATACGCAGTATTTT. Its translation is CASSWASGPDTQYF.

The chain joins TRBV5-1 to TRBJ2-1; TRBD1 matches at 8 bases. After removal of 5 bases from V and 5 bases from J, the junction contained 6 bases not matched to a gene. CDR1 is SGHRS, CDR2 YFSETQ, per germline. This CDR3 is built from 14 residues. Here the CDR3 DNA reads TGCGCCAGCAGTGGACAGGGTGGACACAATGAGCAGTTCTTC. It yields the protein CASSGQGGHNEQFF.

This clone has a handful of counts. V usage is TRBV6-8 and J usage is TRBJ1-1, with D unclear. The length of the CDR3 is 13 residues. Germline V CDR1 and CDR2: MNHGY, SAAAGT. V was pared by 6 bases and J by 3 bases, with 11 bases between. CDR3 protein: CASSHDRDTEAFF. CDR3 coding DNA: TGTGCCAGCAGCCACGATAGGGACACTGAAGCTTTCTTT.

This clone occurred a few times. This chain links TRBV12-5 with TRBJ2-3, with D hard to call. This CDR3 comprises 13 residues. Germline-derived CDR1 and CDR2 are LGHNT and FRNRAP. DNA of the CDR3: TGTGCCAGCACCGCCCAGCAGACAGATACGCAGTATTTT. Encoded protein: CASTAQQTDTQYF.

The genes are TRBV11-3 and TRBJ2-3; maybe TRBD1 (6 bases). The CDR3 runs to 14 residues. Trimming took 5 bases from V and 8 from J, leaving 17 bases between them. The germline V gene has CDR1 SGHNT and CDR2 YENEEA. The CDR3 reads CASSIQNTGSTQYF. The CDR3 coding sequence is TGTGCCAGCAGCATCCAAAATACAGGGAGTACGCAGTATTTT.

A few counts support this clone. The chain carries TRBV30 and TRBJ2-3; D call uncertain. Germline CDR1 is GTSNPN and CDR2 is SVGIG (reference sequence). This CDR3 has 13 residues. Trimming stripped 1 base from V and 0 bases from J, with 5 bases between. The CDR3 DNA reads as TGTGCCTGGAGTGGGGTTAGCACAGATACGCAGTATTTT. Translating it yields CAWSGVSTDTQYF.

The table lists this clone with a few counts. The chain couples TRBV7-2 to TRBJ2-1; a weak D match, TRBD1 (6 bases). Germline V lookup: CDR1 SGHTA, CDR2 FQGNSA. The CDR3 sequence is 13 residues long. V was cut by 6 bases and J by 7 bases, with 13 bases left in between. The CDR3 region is CASRFTGKNEQFF. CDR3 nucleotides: TGTGCCAGCAGGTTTACAGGGAAGAATGAGCAGTTCTTC.

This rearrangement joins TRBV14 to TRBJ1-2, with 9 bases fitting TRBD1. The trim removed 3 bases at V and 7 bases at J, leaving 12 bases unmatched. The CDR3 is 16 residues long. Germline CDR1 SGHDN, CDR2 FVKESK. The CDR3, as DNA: TGTGCCAGCAGCCATGGGGACAGGGTAATTCAGGCTGGCTACACCTTC. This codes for CASSHGDRVIQAGYTF.

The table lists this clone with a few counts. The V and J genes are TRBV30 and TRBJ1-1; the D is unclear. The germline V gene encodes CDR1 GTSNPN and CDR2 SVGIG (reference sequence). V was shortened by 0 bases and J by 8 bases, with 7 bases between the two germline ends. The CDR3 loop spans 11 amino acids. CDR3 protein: CAWSVLQEAFF. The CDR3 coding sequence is TGTGCCTGGAGTGTACTTCAGGAAGCTTTCTTT.

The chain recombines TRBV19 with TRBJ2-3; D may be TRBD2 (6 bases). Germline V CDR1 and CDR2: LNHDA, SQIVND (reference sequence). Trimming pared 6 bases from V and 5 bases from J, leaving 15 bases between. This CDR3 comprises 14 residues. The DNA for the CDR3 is TGTGCCAGTAGGAACTTTCCGCGGGAAGATACGCAGTATTTT. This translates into CASRNFPREDTQYF. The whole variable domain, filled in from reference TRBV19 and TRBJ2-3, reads DGGITQSPKYLFRKEGQNVTLSCEQNLNHDAMYWYRQDPGQGLRLIYYSQIVNDFQKGDIAEGYSVSREKKESFPLTVTSAQKNPTAFYLCASRNFPREDTQYFGPGTRLTVL.

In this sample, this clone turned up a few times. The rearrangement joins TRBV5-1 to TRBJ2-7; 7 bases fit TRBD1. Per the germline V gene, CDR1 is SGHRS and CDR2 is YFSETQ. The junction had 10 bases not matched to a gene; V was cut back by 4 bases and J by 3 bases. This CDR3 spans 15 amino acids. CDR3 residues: CASSVPTGPNYEQYF. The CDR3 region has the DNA TGCGCCAGCAGCGTACCGACAGGGCCTAACTACGAGCAGTACTTC.

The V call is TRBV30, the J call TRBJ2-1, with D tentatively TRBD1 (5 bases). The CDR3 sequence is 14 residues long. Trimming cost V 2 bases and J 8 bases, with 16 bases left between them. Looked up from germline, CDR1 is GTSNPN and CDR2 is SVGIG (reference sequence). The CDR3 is CAWSLRGHYYEQFF. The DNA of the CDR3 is TGTGCCTGGAGTTTAAGGGGCCACTATTATGAGCAGTTCTTC.